The 25 T cell receptor beta chains below all came from one sample that was sequenced in a study of identical twins. MiXCR, run by TCRdb on the 5' RACE reads, gives a single entry per CDR3 protein. This table holds some 500,000 distinct CDR3 sequences, around 9.6% found once. The same sample was also used in a study of yellow fever vaccine responses in identical twins.

Input material: PBMCs. Receptors were obtained from a woman aged 18-29 years in good health.

CDR3 sequence (DNA): TGCAGTGCTAGAGATCATGGGACAGGGCGCACAGATACGCAGTATTTT. It translates to CSARDHGTGRTDTQYF. The chain joins TRBV20-1 to TRBJ2-3, with TRBD1 matching 9 bases. Looked up from germline, CDR1 is DFQATT and CDR2 is SNEGSKA (reference sequence). The CDR3 loop spans 16 amino acids. Unmatched junction bases numbered 5, after V lost 0 bases and J lost 1 base.

V and J are TRBV18 and TRBJ2-7; TRBD1 agrees at 8 bases. CDR1 is KGHSH, CDR2 LQKENI, per germline. The CDR3 is 15 residues long. V was pared by 3 bases and J by 4 bases, with 8 bases of the junction left unmatched. DNA of the CDR3: TGTGCCAGCTCACCCGGACAGGGCGAGGGGTACGAGCAGTACTTC. It translates to CASSPGQGEGYEQYF.

The chain's CDR3 is CASSLGGEVIAEAFF. The DNA for the CDR3 is TGTGCCAGCAGCTTAGGCGGGGAGGTGATCGCTGAAGCTTTCTTT. The chain links TRBV13 to TRBJ1-1; unclear D gene. Trimming removed 0 bases from V and 6 bases from J, with 14 bases in between. The CDR3 sequence is 15 residues long. CDR1 PRHDT and CDR2 FYEKMQ come from the germline V gene (reference sequence).

This clonotype was seen ten or more times. CDR3 nucleotides: TGTGCCAGCAGCGTAGGAGGACAGGGGGCGACTAATGAGCAGTTCTTC. It translates to CASSVGGQGATNEQFF. The chain uses TRBV9 and TRBJ2-1; TRBD1 matches at 11 bases. Trimming at V came to 0 bases and at J to 7 bases, leaving 6 bases not matched to a gene. In germline, CDR1 is SGDLS, CDR2 YYNGEE. This CDR3 has 16 residues.

This clonotype has only a few counts. The rearrangement uses TRBV30 and TRBJ2-1; TRBD2 matches 9 bases. V lost 8 bases and J lost 6; bases outside the gene matches: 14. The CDR3 extends over 15 amino acids. Looked up from germline, CDR1 is GTSNPN and CDR2 is SVGIG (reference sequence). Written as DNA, the CDR3 is TGTGCCCAACCCGGCGGGACTAGCTTGGGCAATGAGCAGTTCTTC. Its translation is CAQPGGTSLGNEQFF.

J is TRBJ2-2 and V is TRBV10-3; D not certain. The CDR3 extends over 14 amino acids. Germline V gives CDR1 ENHRY, CDR2 SYGVKD. Trimming took off 4 bases at V and 1 base at J, with 7 bases between the two ends. Here the CDR3 DNA reads TGTGCCATCAGTGGATGGAAGAACACCGGGGAGCTGTTTTTT. This encodes CAISGWKNTGELFF.

This clonotype has at least ten counts. The chain carries TRBV4-3 and TRBJ2-2; 8 bases agree with TRBD1. This CDR3 has 16 residues. Germline-derived CDR1 and CDR2 are LGHNA and YSLEER. After removal of 0 bases from V and 3 bases from J, the junction contained 3 bases not matched to a gene. Written as DNA, the CDR3 is TGCGCCAGCAGCCAAGATCGGACAGGGTACACCGGGGAGCTGTTTTTT. Its translation is CASSQDRTGYTGELFF.

This clonotype came up a few times. The J gene is TRBJ2-3, the V gene TRBV4-3; D is unclear. The CDR3 sequence is 14 residues long. V gave up 4 bases and J gave up 1 base, with 9 bases separating them. Germline CDR1 reads LGHNA; CDR2 reads YSLEER. The CDR3 spells CASSLRKGTDTQYF. The CDR3 DNA is TGCGCCAGCAGCCTCCGGAAGGGCACAGATACGCAGTATTTT.

Here the CDR3 reads CASSHPIALSGYEQFF. Here the CDR3 DNA reads TGTGCCAGCAGCCACCCTATAGCGCTATCCGGGTATGAGCAGTTCTTC. The V and J genes are TRBV7-6 and TRBJ2-1, with D possibly TRBD2 on 5 matching bases. Deletions cut 5 bases from V and 8 bases from J, with 22 bases between. The germline CDR1 and CDR2 sequences are SGHVS and FNYEAQ. This CDR3 has 16 residues.

This clonotype came up many times. The chain carries TRBV7-2 and TRBJ2-3; D is possibly TRBD1 (5 bases). V lost 1 base to trimming and J lost 5 bases, with 13 bases between them. The CDR3 extends over 15 amino acids. CDR1 is SGHTA and CDR2 is FQGNSA in the germline V gene. The CDR3 DNA reads as TGTGCCAGCAGCTTAGGGCAGCCAGGGCAAGATACGCAGTATTTT. Protein sequence: CASSLGQPGQDTQYF.

The rearrangement links TRBV5-6 to TRBJ1-1; TRBD1 might be the D (5 bases). This CDR3 comprises 12 residues. Between the trimmed V and J ends, which lost 4 bases and 4 bases, there was a span of 8 bases. In germline, CDR1 is SGHDT, CDR2 YYEEEE. CDR3 bases: TGTGCCAGCAGCAAGACAGTCACTGAAGCTTTCTTT. Amino acids: CASSKTVTEAFF.

This sequence joins TRBV7-2 and TRBJ2-5, with 8 bases matching TRBD1. In germline, CDR1 is SGHTA, CDR2 FQGNSA. The CDR3 is made up of 13 amino acids. V lost 8 bases and J lost 5; bases outside the gene matches: 7. The CDR3 region is CASGQGAQETQYF. For the CDR3, the DNA is TGTGCCAGCGGCCAGGGGGCTCAGGAGACCCAGTACTTC.

In its sample, this clonotype was seen a few times. V gene TRBV5-1 combines with J gene TRBJ2-6; TRBD1 agrees at 8 bases. Germline loops: CDR1 SGHRS, CDR2 YFSETQ. J lost 0 bases, V lost 7 bases, and 9 bases had no gene match. The CDR3 runs 17 residues. The CDR3 region is CASFGQGRSSGANVLTF. CDR3 bases: TGCGCCAGCTTTGGACAGGGAAGAAGCTCTGGGGCCAACGTCCTGACTTTC.

The chain carries TRBV20-1 and TRBJ2-2; D is ambiguous. V was clipped by 1 base and J by 5 bases, with 5 bases between them. Germline loops: CDR1 DFQATT, CDR2 SNEGSKA (reference sequence). The CDR3 is made up of 12 amino acids. The CDR3 coding sequence is TGCAGTGCTAGAGTTGGGACCGGGGAGCTGTTTTTT. Its protein product is CSARVGTGELFF.

This clonotype has a count of ten or more. The chain employs TRBV4-3 and TRBJ2-6; unclear D gene. There are 19 residues in the CDR3. With 0 bases removed from V and 4 bases from J, the gap between germline ends came to 19 bases. Per germline, CDR1 LGHNA and CDR2 YSLEER. CDR3 amino acids: CASSQDFTAEVEGANVLTF. CDR3 in DNA: TGCGCCAGCAGCCAAGATTTTACGGCAGAGGTGGAGGGGGCCAACGTCCTGACTTTC.

This chain uses TRBV20-1 with TRBJ2-3, with D perhaps being TRBD1 or TRBD2 (6 bases each). V was trimmed by 3 bases and J by 3 bases, leaving 16 bases between them. Per the germline V gene, CDR1 is DFQATT and CDR2 is SNEGSKA (reference sequence). CDR3 size: 15 residues. CDR3 residues: CSASPLRGRTDTQYF. The CDR3 DNA reads as TGCAGTGCTAGCCCCCTCCGGGGGCGGACAGATACGCAGTATTTT.

In regard to this clonotype: It may be a read error: a sequence one base away is much more abundant. J is TRBJ2-2 and V is TRBV5-1, with 9 positions matching TRBD2. The CDR3 covers 15 residues. Germline V lookup: CDR1 SGHRS, CDR2 YFSETQ. The V gene end was trimmed by 1 base and the J gene end by 6 bases; junction bases not matched to a gene: 4. CDR3 region: CASSLQAGGAGELFF. The CDR3 DNA is TGCGCCAGCAGCTTGCAAGCGGGAGGAGCCGGGGAGCTGTTTTTT.

This clonotype was seen only a few times. The chain links TRBV6-2 or TRBV6-3 to TRBJ2-7; D perhaps matches TRBD2 (6 bases). The germline V gene has CDR1 MNHEY and CDR2 SVGEGT. The CDR3 runs to 16 residues. V lost 5 bases and J 0 bases, leaving 17 bases between the germline ends. The CDR3 sequence: CASSLERDWSSYEQYF. CDR3 in DNA: TGTGCCAGCAGTCTAGAGAGGGACTGGAGCTCCTACGAGCAGTACTTC.

CDR3 amino acids: CSAGLLAVSYNEQFF. CDR3 nucleotides: TGCAGTGCTGGATTACTAGCGGTATCCTACAATGAGCAGTTCTTC. The rearrangement links TRBV20-1 to TRBJ2-1; 8 positions agree with TRBD2. This CDR3 is built from 15 residues. J was trimmed by 1 base and V by 5 bases; bases with no gene match: 7. Germline assignment: CDR1 DFQATT and CDR2 SNEGSKA (reference sequence).

This clonotype has at least ten counts. The chain uses TRBV7-9 and TRBJ2-7; 9 bases match TRBD1. CDR3 length equals 15 residues. Germline V gene lookup returns CDR1 SEHNR and CDR2 FQNEAQ (reference sequence). Trimming removed 3 bases from V and 5 bases from J; junction bases left unmatched: 8. The CDR3 sequence: CASSFRTGVFHEQYF. DNA of the CDR3: TGTGCCAGCAGCTTTCGGACAGGGGTGTTCCACGAGCAGTACTTC.

This clonotype was seen many times. The J gene is TRBJ1-5, the V gene TRBV18; D is unresolved. Germline V gene sequence: CDR1 KGHSH, CDR2 LQKENI. The CDR3 runs to 15 residues. Trimming cost V 2 bases and J 5 bases, with 13 bases left between them. This CDR3 is CASSPGRSSHQPQHF. The CDR3 bases are TGTGCCAGCTCACCAGGCAGATCTTCACATCAGCCCCAGCATTTT.

This clonotype has a count of ten or more. This rearrangement joins TRBV5-1 to TRBJ1-5; 9 bases match TRBD1. Per the germline V gene, CDR1 is SGHRS and CDR2 is YFSETQ. The CDR3 spans 15 residues. With 3 bases clipped from V and 7 bases from J, the junction kept 8 bases outside the gene matches. CDR3 DNA: TGCGCCAGCAGCTGGGGGACAGGGCGTGACCAGCCCCAGCATTTT. Its translation: CASSWGTGRDQPQHF.

This clonotype was observed a few times. The chain combines TRBV27 with TRBJ1-6; unclear D gene. CDR1 and CDR2 (germline): MNHEY, SMNVEV (reference sequence). V was shortened by 6 bases and J by 4 bases, with 10 bases between the two germline ends. There are 14 residues in the CDR3. The CDR3 DNA reads TGTGCCAGCAGATCCACAGCATATAATTCACCCCTCCACTTT. Translated, it gives CASRSTAYNSPLHF.

The chain carries TRBV27 and TRBJ1-1; D gene unclear. Germline V gene data show CDR1 as MNHEY and CDR2 as SMNVEV (reference sequence). The CDR3 is 12 amino acids. V was clipped by 9 bases and J by 4 bases, with 12 bases between them. This chain's CDR3 is CASWVRGTEAFF. The CDR3 DNA is TGTGCCAGTTGGGTACGGGGCACTGAAGCTTTCTTT.

This clonotype was counted only a few times. The chain has TRBV28 and TRBJ2-2; possible D gene TRBD2, 6 bases. The V and J ends lost 7 bases and 6 bases respectively, with 18 bases between them. The CDR3 extends over 15 amino acids. From germline, CDR1 is MDHEN and CDR2 SYDVKM. The CDR3 reads CASTPFGGKPGELFF. Written as DNA, the CDR3 is TGTGCCAGCACCCCTTTCGGGGGTAAGCCCGGGGAGCTGTTTTTT.